These 11 T cell receptor beta chains came from one sample sequenced in a study of shared clonotypes between healthy human individuals. Data came from immunoSEQ multiplex PCR; TCRdb stores just in-frame clones and leaves some out. The sample holds 530,000 or so clones, 60% to 80% seen once. Sequencing was done on a sample of PBMCs. The receptors originated from a woman between 40 and 55 years old in good health. Some clones in this sample may be carry-over from other donors' samples.

The chain carries TRBV7-9 and TRBJ2-1; TRBD2 matches at 11 bases. CDR3 length: 15 amino acids. V was clipped by 1 base and J by 7 bases; unmatched bases: 3. The germline V gene encodes CDR1 SEHNR and CDR2 FQNEAQ (reference sequence). CDR3 residues: CASSLVTSGSNEQFF. In DNA form, the CDR3 reads TGTGCCAGCAGCTTAGTAACTAGCGGGAGTAATGAGCAGTTCTTC.

This clone occurred a few times. The CDR3 DNA reads TGTGCCATCAGGCTGGACGGGAATAGCAATCAGCCCCAGCATTTT. Translation gives CAIRLDGNSNQPQHF. This sequence joins TRBV10-3 and TRBJ1-5; D not certain. The CDR3 is 15 amino acids. Germline-derived CDR1 and CDR2 are ENHRY and SYGVKD. Trimming took off 6 bases at V and 0 bases at J, with 12 bases between the two ends.

The rearrangement joins TRBV28 to TRBJ2-2; 8 bases line up with TRBD2. Germline assignment: CDR1 MDHEN and CDR2 SYDVKM. The junction had 15 bases not matched to a gene; V was cut back by 6 bases and J by 6 bases. The CDR3 covers 17 residues. CDR3 sequence: CASSYRYGGGFSGELFF. CDR3 sequence (DNA): TGTGCCAGCAGCTACCGGTATGGCGGGGGGTTCTCCGGGGAGCTGTTTTTT.

There are many counts of this clone. The genes are TRBV7-8 and TRBJ1-5, with 9 bases identical to TRBD1. Germline assignment: CDR1 SGHVS and CDR2 FQNEAQ. V gave up 5 bases and J gave up 5 bases; unmatched junction bases: 7. This CDR3 contains 15 residues. In nucleotides, the CDR3 is TGTGCCAGCAGCCCCGGGACAGGGTCGGATCAGCCCCAGCATTTT. Translation gives CASSPGTGSDQPQHF.

The CDR3 bases are TGTGCCAGCAGAGGGACAGGCACCTACGAGCAGTACTTC. Its translation is CASRGTGTYEQYF. The chain links TRBV2 to TRBJ2-7, with 8 bases identical to TRBD1. V lost 6 bases, J lost 2 bases, and 3 bases stayed unmatched. The CDR3 extends over 13 amino acids. Germline lookup yields CDR1 SNHLY and CDR2 FYNNEI.

The V call is TRBV7-8, the J call TRBJ2-7; the D call may be TRBD1 or TRBD2 (5 bases each). V was clipped by 0 bases and J by 6 bases, with 24 bases between them. CDR1 is SGHVS, CDR2 FQNEAQ, per germline. The CDR3 runs to 18 residues. The CDR3 region is CASSLARPGRWQGSEQYF. DNA of the CDR3: TGTGCCAGCAGCTTAGCGCGTCCGGGACGGTGGCAAGGAAGCGAGCAGTACTTC.

The V gene is TRBV5-1, the J gene TRBJ2-1; 11 nucleotides line up with TRBD2. Germline-derived CDR1 and CDR2 are SGHRS and YFSETQ. Trimming took 4 bases from V and 7 from J; bases not matched to a gene: 10. The CDR3 loop spans 16 amino acids. The CDR3 DNA is TGCGCCAGCAGCATACTTTTAGCGGGAGGGAAGAATGAGCAGTTCTTC. It is translated as CASSILLAGGKNEQFF.

In its sample, this clone was seen once. The chain employs TRBV5-1 and TRBJ2-2, with 9 positions matching TRBD1. Germline V CDR1 and CDR2: SGHRS, YFSETQ. The CDR3 consists of 16 residues. V lost 0 bases and J lost 4; bases outside the gene matches: 4. The CDR3 region has the DNA TGCGCCAGCAGCTTGGTGGGACAGGGCGGCACCGGGGAGCTGTTTTTT. It encodes CASSLVGQGGTGELFF.

The V call is TRBV5-6, the J call TRBJ1-2; D remains ambiguous. Trimming cost V 6 bases and J 0 bases, with 9 bases left between them. CDR3 length equals 13 residues. Germline V gives CDR1 SGHDT, CDR2 YYEEEE. The CDR3 region has the DNA TGTGCCAGCACCGACAAATCTAACTATGGCTACACCTTC. Its protein product is CASTDKSNYGYTF. Together with reference TRBV5-6 and TRBJ1-2, the CDR3 gives the full variable domain: DAGVTQSPTHLIKTRGQQVTLRCSPKSGHDTVSWYQQALGQGPQFIFQYYEEEERQRGNFPDRFSGHQFPNYSSELNVNALLLGDSALYLCASTDKSNYGYTFGSGTRLTVV.

CDR3 DNA sequence: TGCGCCAGCAGCCAAGCTTCCCCTAGCGGGAGAAGGAATGAGCAGTTCTTC. Residues: CASSQASPSGRRNEQFF. The V call is TRBV4-1, the J call TRBJ2-1; TRBD2 matches at 10 bases. The germline gives CDR1 MGHRA, CDR2 YSYEKL. Losses at the gene ends were 1 base for V and 7 bases for J; bases not matched to a gene: 10. The CDR3 spans 17 residues.

This chain joins TRBV9 and TRBJ2-1, with D possibly being TRBD2 (5 bases). Trimming shortened V by 3 bases and J by 4 bases, and 8 bases separated the two germline ends. The CDR3 spans 13 residues. CDR1 is SGDLS, CDR2 YYNGEE, per germline. The CDR3 protein is CASSAREYNEQFF. The CDR3 DNA follows: TGTGCCAGCAGCGCCCGGGAATACAATGAGCAGTTCTTC.